This T cell receptor (beta chain) was documented in a study of cytomegalovirus exposure and HLA in healthy donors. General study findings and limits: An apparent linkage of common viral pathogens to several of the most significant clusters emerged in a later analysis.

The V end lost 1 base, the J end lost 10 bases, and 11 bases lay between the germline ends. CDR3 length equals 13 residues. CDR1 and CDR2 from the germline V gene are SGHAT and FQDESV (reference sequence). Remarks on this clone: Its specificity is not known.

A multiplex PCR was run with 60 Vbeta primers and 13 Jbeta primers. The data were produced by immunoSEQ multiplex PCR, yet TCRdb's version contains in-frame clones alone and is incomplete. The table includes under 200,000 clones, over 75% detected once. The chain links TRBV11-1 to TRBJ2-1, with D hard to call. The sample was PBMCs. This TCR was recovered from a man aged 60 to 75 in good health and CMV-seronegative. The CDR3 coding sequence is TGTGCCAGCAGCTTAGATCGTGTTGGCGAGCAGTTCTTC. It yields the protein CASSLDRVGEQFF.